These 18 T cell receptor beta chains were sequenced from one sample in a study of identical twins. TCRdb recomputed calls from the 5' RACE reads with MiXCR, one row per CDR3 protein. The sample yields nearly 200,000 distinct CDR3 sequences, about 16% seen once. These same records also appear under a second study, on T cells expressing NK-cell markers.

The sequencing sample was made of CD8+ T cells sorted from blood. The receptor set was obtained from a woman aged 18-29 years in good health.

The chain uses TRBV9 and TRBJ2-1, with TRBD1 identical over 8 bases. Germline V gives CDR1 SGDLS, CDR2 YYNGEE. The CDR3 has 14 amino acids. V was pared by 3 bases and J by 6 bases, with 5 bases of the junction left unmatched. The CDR3 here is CASSARTGSNEQFF. The CDR3 DNA follows: TGTGCCAGCAGCGCTAGGACAGGGAGCAATGAGCAGTTCTTC.

This clonotype turned up a few times. This sequence joins TRBV5-1 and TRBJ1-3; D is unresolved. Trimming removed 0 bases at V and 0 bases at J, with 7 bases between. The CDR3 is made up of 15 amino acids. In germline, CDR1 is SGHRS, CDR2 YFSETQ. CDR3 loop: CASSLGDNSGNTIYF. For the CDR3, the DNA is TGCGCCAGCAGCTTGGGAGATAACTCTGGAAACACCATATATTTT.

This clonotype has only a few counts. The chain employs TRBV12-3 or TRBV12-4 and TRBJ2-5; weak D call: TRBD1 (5 bases). The CDR3 extends over 14 amino acids. V lost 7 bases and J lost 2, with 14 bases in between. Here the CDR3 reads CASTESRVQETQYF. Here the CDR3 DNA reads TGTGCCAGCACCGAATCCAGGGTTCAAGAGACCCAGTACTTC.

In its sample, this clonotype was seen a few times. The chain joins TRBV19 to TRBJ2-3, with no clear D. The CDR3 is 13 residues long. Germline CDR1 is LNHDA and CDR2 is SQIVND (reference sequence). The V end lost 9 bases, the J end lost 2 bases, and 12 bases lay between the germline ends. CDR3 region: CASATIPTDTQYF. CDR3 nucleotides: TGTGCCAGCGCCACTATACCCACAGATACGCAGTATTTT.

This clonotype was seen a few times. V usage is TRBV6-2 or TRBV6-3 and J usage is TRBJ2-2; D is unresolved. The CDR3 runs 14 residues. V lost 3 bases and J lost 4, with 9 bases in between. The V gene's germline CDR1 is MNHEY and CDR2 SVGEGT. The CDR3 bases are TGTGCCAGCAGTTATGGGGAAGTCACCGGGGAGCTGTTTTTT. Translated, it gives CASSYGEVTGELFF.

This clonotype turned up a few times. V gene TRBV12-3 or TRBV12-4 combines with J gene TRBJ2-1, with 10 bases lining up with TRBD2. The length of the CDR3 is 14 residues. Germline trimming cut 4 bases from V and 8 bases from J; bases unmatched to any gene: 5. The CDR3 spells CASSSSGGADEQFF. The CDR3 DNA is TGTGCCAGCAGTTCGAGCGGGGGGGCCGATGAGCAGTTCTTC.

V and J are TRBV3-1 and TRBJ2-5; 7 bases fit TRBD2. The CDR3 runs to 16 residues. Losses at the gene ends were 4 bases for V and 6 bases for J; bases not matched to a gene: 14. The germline CDR1 and CDR2 sequences are LGHDT and YNNKEL (reference sequence). The CDR3 DNA reads as TGTGCCAGCAGCCGCCCTACTAGCGATCCTACCAAGACCCAGTACTTC. Encoded protein: CASSRPTSDPTKTQYF.

This clonotype was counted many times. The chain uses TRBV12-3 or TRBV12-4 and TRBJ2-2; D gene uncertain. V lost 4 bases and J lost 2, with 5 bases in between. The CDR3 is 13 residues long. Written as DNA, the CDR3 is TGTGCCAGCAGTTCTCCTAACACCGGGGAGCTGTTTTTT. It is translated as CASSSPNTGELFF.

This CDR3 reads CASRGLERGAYEQYF. CDR3 nucleotide sequence: TGTGCCAGCAGGGGACTAGAGAGGGGGGCCTACGAGCAGTACTTC. The chain joins TRBV6-1 to TRBJ2-7; TRBD2 matches 8 bases. From germline, CDR1 is MNHNS and CDR2 SASEGT. J lost 2 bases, V lost 6 bases, and 9 bases had no gene match. The CDR3 has 15 amino acids.

This clonotype came up many times. The chain is built from TRBV9 and TRBJ2-2, with D unresolved. Germline V gene lookup returns CDR1 SGDLS and CDR2 YYNGEE. The CDR3 length is 17 residues. V was pared by 1 base and J by 0 bases, with 13 bases between. The chain's CDR3 is CASSVSRATSNTGELFF. The CDR3 bases are TGTGCCAGCAGCGTATCCCGAGCGACTTCGAACACCGGGGAGCTGTTTTTT.

This clonotype was detected a few times. The rearrangement uses TRBV28 and TRBJ2-1; 10 bases fit TRBD2. V was clipped by 3 bases and J by 6 bases; unmatched bases: 11. In germline, CDR1 is MDHEN, CDR2 SYDVKM. The CDR3 runs to 17 residues. In nucleotides, the CDR3 is TGTGCCAGCAGTTTTTCGGGCTTAGCGGGAGGATCCAATGAGCAGTTCTTC. Translating gives CASSFSGLAGGSNEQFF.

This clonotype has a handful of counts. The V gene is TRBV20-1, the J gene TRBJ2-7; 8 bases map to TRBD1. CDR3 size: 15 residues. Germline CDR1 is DFQATT and CDR2 is SNEGSKA (reference sequence). After removal of 6 bases from V and 6 bases from J, the junction contained 16 bases not matched to a gene. The CDR3 sequence: CSARNFGQGGLEQYF. CDR3 bases: TGCAGTGCCAGAAATTTTGGACAGGGAGGTCTCGAGCAGTACTTC.

This clonotype was picked up many times. The gene calls are TRBV12-3 or TRBV12-4 and TRBJ2-5; a weak D match, TRBD2 (5 bases). V dropped 6 bases and J dropped 5 bases, with 10 bases sitting between them. The CDR3 totals 12 residues. This CDR3 is CASSAGRETQYF. In nucleotides, the CDR3 is TGTGCCAGCAGCGCGGGCCGTGAGACCCAGTACTTC.

On this clonotype: Germline and junction disagree at one end, which may indicate a read error. V usage is TRBV7-9 and J usage is TRBJ1-1, with D perhaps matching TRBD1 (5 bases). The CDR3 runs 13 residues. Germline V gene data show CDR1 as SEHNR and CDR2 as FQNEAQ (reference sequence). The CDR3 DNA is TGTGCCAGCCGCTTGGCCGGGGGGACTGAAGCTTTCTTT. Protein product: CASRLAGGTEAFF.

This clonotype was found a few times. The chain links TRBV11-3 to TRBJ2-4, with TRBD1 as a possible D gene (6 bases). CDR1 is SGHNT and CDR2 is YENEEA in the germline V gene. Trimming cost V 4 bases and J 8 bases, with 9 bases left between them. CDR3 size: 12 residues. The CDR3 nucleotides read TGTGCCAGCAGCTCCTACAGGGACATTCAGTACTTC. Its protein product is CASSSYRDIQYF.

The rearrangement joins TRBV29-1 to TRBJ2-3, with 8 bases identical to TRBD2. The V and J ends lost 3 bases and 3 bases, in that order; junction bases with no gene match: 5. The CDR3 runs 14 residues. Looked up from germline, CDR1 is SQVTM and CDR2 is ANQGSEA. The CDR3 loop is CSVDGGARTDTQYF. The DNA for the CDR3 is TGCAGCGTTGACGGGGGGGCCAGGACAGATACGCAGTATTTT.

This clonotype appeared a few times. The V call is TRBV13, the J call TRBJ1-2; weak D call: TRBD1 (5 bases). V was trimmed by 4 bases and J by 0 bases, leaving 18 bases between them. The CDR3 totals 17 residues. CDR1 is PRHDT, CDR2 FYEKMQ, per germline (reference sequence). The CDR3 protein is CASSSRGGEPSNYGYTF. For the CDR3, the DNA is TGTGCCAGCAGCTCCCGGGGAGGGGAGCCCTCTAACTATGGCTACACCTTC.

This clonotype occurred many times. The J gene is TRBJ2-7, the V gene TRBV20-1; 8 nucleotides agree with TRBD2. The germline V gene encodes CDR1 DFQATT and CDR2 SNEGSKA (reference sequence). V was clipped by 0 bases and J by 2 bases; unmatched bases: 3. This CDR3 region has 14 residues. CDR3 region: CSARDQREPYEQYF. The CDR3 region has the DNA TGCAGTGCTAGAGATCAGCGGGAGCCCTACGAGCAGTACTTC.